The following is a T cell receptor beta chain sequence with its context. The antigen remains undetermined. The data stem from a study of T cell responses to AZD1222 COVID-19 vaccine. Points from the study as a whole: Baseline seropositivity characterized only a handful of AZD1222 recipients. Regions 160-218 and 743-854 dominated among vaccine-associated CD4 TCRs spanning spike. Repertoires in all cases were sampled only once the peak T cell response had passed.

Here immunoSEQ multiplex PCR was the method, and the copy in TCRdb shows in-frame clones only, minus some. The sample has more than 140,000 clones; about 93% are singletons. With 3 bases removed from V and 7 bases from J, the gap between germline ends came to 4 bases. CDR3 length equals 11 residues. This receptor was taken from an adult in good health. The V gene is TRBV12-3 or TRBV12-4, the J gene TRBJ2-1, with unresolved D. The sequencing used peripheral blood, collected on day 0 of AZD1222 vaccination. The CDR3 DNA reads TGTGCCAGCAGTTTCCGTAATGAGCAGTTCTTC. Residues: CASSFRNEQFF.